This entry lists 23 T cell receptor beta chains sequenced from one sample in a study of blood T cell repertoires in COVID-19. Only in-frame clones appear in the TCRdb table, and some are missing; sequencing was by immunoSEQ multiplex PCR. The sample lists about 73,000 clones; around four fifths were seen once. The sample consisted of peripheral blood. The source of these receptors is a man older than 75 with active or convalescent COVID-19.

V gene TRBV28 combines with J gene TRBJ1-1; tentatively, D is TRBD1 (5 bases). V dropped 1 base and J dropped 6 bases, with 9 bases sitting between them. Germline V CDR1 and CDR2: MDHEN, SYDVKM. The CDR3 length is 13 residues. CDR3 loop: CASSLLTRAEAFF. The CDR3 bases are TGTGCCAGCAGTTTATTAACCAGGGCTGAAGCTTTCTTT.

The gene calls are TRBV5-1 and TRBJ1-4; D gene unclear. Germline lookup yields CDR1 SGHRS and CDR2 YFSETQ. Trimming pared 2 bases from V and 0 bases from J, leaving 11 bases between. The CDR3 has 16 amino acids. The CDR3 DNA reads as TGCGCCAGCAGCTTATGGCCTGGTGCAACTAATGAAAAACTGTTTTTT. Translated, it gives CASSLWPGATNEKLFF.

This chain connects TRBV2 to TRBJ1-6, with a tentative D call TRBD1 (6 bases). CDR3 length: 14 amino acids. The V gene's germline CDR1 is SNHLY and CDR2 FYNNEI. Between the trimmed V and J ends, which lost 5 bases and 6 bases, there was a span of 11 bases. This CDR3 is CASSWGQVNSPLHF. CDR3 in DNA: TGTGCCAGCAGTTGGGGGCAGGTTAATTCACCCCTCCACTTT.

V is TRBV28 and J is TRBJ2-7, with D maybe TRBD2 (6 bases). Germline CDR1 is MDHEN and CDR2 is SYDVKM. V was trimmed by 2 bases and J by 6 bases, leaving 11 bases between them. This CDR3 has 13 amino acids. CDR3 in amino acids: CASSLGGRGEQYF. The CDR3 nucleotides read TGTGCCAGCAGTTTAGGAGGGAGAGGCGAGCAGTACTTC.

J is TRBJ1-5 and V is TRBV6-5; 11 bases line up with TRBD1. Per germline, CDR1 MNHEY and CDR2 SVGAGI. Trimming removed 6 bases from V and 2 bases from J; junction bases left unmatched: 3. The CDR3 is 15 amino acids. CDR3 sequence (DNA): TGTGCCAGCAGGCCGGGACAGGGGGGCAATCAGCCCCAGCATTTT. Translation: CASRPGQGGNQPQHF.

This rearrangement joins TRBV5-4 to TRBJ1-2, with 8 bases that match TRBD1. Looked up from germline, CDR1 is SGHNT and CDR2 is YYREEE (reference sequence). V shed 4 bases and J 2 bases; nucleotides not matched to a gene: 4. CDR3 length: 14 amino acids. This CDR3 is CASSLRDRNYGYTF. CDR3 sequence (DNA): TGTGCCAGCAGCCTCCGGGACAGGAACTATGGCTACACCTTC.

V and J are TRBV15 and TRBJ2-7; 8 positions agree with TRBD1. The length of the CDR3 is 14 residues. The V segment lost 4 bases and the J segment 5 bases; nucleotides outside the gene matches: 7. In germline, CDR1 is LNHNV, CDR2 YYDKDF (reference sequence). The DNA for the CDR3 is TGTGCCACCAGCATCGACAGGGGCAAGCACGAGCAGTACTTC. The encoded protein is CATSIDRGKHEQYF. The full variable domain, completed using reference TRBV15 and TRBJ2-7, is DAMVIQNPRYQVTQFGKPVTLSCSQTLNHNVMYWYQQKSSQAPKLLFHYYDKDFNNEADTPDNFQSRRPNTSFCFLDIRSPGLGDTAMYLCATSIDRGKHEQYFGPGTRLTVT.

The CDR3 protein is CASSPNSGTDLFLGANVLTF. The CDR3 DNA sequence: TGTGCCAGCAGTCCTAACTCCGGGACAGATCTTTTTCTTGGGGCCAACGTCCTGACTTTC. This chain uses TRBV28 with TRBJ2-6; 7 bases line up with TRBD1. This CDR3 is built from 20 residues. Germline CDR1 is MDHEN and CDR2 is SYDVKM. The trim removed 5 bases at V and 3 bases at J, leaving 19 bases unmatched.

V usage is TRBV18 and J usage is TRBJ1-5; 10 bases fit TRBD1. CDR1 KGHSH and CDR2 LQKENI come from the germline V gene. The V and J ends lost 3 bases and 0 bases, in that order; junction bases with no gene match: 2. This CDR3 comprises 16 residues. The CDR3 loop is CASSPGQGNSNQPQHF. The CDR3 DNA reads as TGTGCCAGCTCACCGGGACAGGGGAATAGCAATCAGCCCCAGCATTTT.

This chain uses TRBV10-3 with TRBJ1-3; D is ambiguous. Germline V gene lookup returns CDR1 ENHRY and CDR2 SYGVKD. The CDR3 is made up of 16 amino acids. The CDR3 region has the DNA TGTGCACCATCAAAAGGAGCTCGTTGCTCTGGAAACACCATATATTTT. Its protein is CAPSKGARCSGNTIYF.

The chain combines TRBV10-1 with TRBJ2-3; D unclear. There are 15 residues in the CDR3. Germline CDR1 reads WNHNN; CDR2 reads SYGVQD (reference sequence). The V and J ends lost 0 bases and 5 bases respectively, with 12 bases between them. The CDR3 DNA is TGCGCCAGCAGTGAGTCGTCTGGAGCAGAAGATACGCAGTATTTT. Its translation: CASSESSGAEDTQYF.

The chain links TRBV2 to TRBJ2-2, with D hard to call. Germline CDR1 SNHLY, CDR2 FYNNEI. V gave up 5 bases and J gave up 4 bases, with 20 bases separating them. The CDR3 consists of 17 residues. CDR3 loop: CASSPQVLSPGTGELFF. As DNA, the CDR3 is TGTGCCAGCAGTCCTCAAGTACTGTCTCCGGGCACCGGGGAGCTGTTTTTT.

The rearrangement joins TRBV6-5 to TRBJ1-1; possible D gene TRBD1, 5 bases. V was pared by 0 bases and J by 1 base, with 12 bases between. The CDR3 is made up of 16 amino acids. Per germline, CDR1 MNHEY and CDR2 SVGAGI. DNA of the CDR3: TGTGCCAGCAGTTACTCGTCAGGGTGGGGGAACACTGAAGCTTTCTTT. It yields the protein CASSYSSGWGNTEAFF.

This clone was observed a single time. The chain links TRBV19 to TRBJ2-7; 11 bases are a match to TRBD2. The germline V gene encodes CDR1 LNHDA and CDR2 SQIVND (reference sequence). V lost 4 bases and J lost 2; bases outside the gene matches: 4. The CDR3 totals 15 residues. DNA of the CDR3: TGTGCCAGTAGTACTCGGACTAGCGGGCCCTACGAGCAGTACTTC. Translated, it gives CASSTRTSGPYEQYF. Drawing the rest from reference TRBV19 and TRBJ2-7, the complete variable domain is DGGITQSPKYLFRKEGQNVTLSCEQNLNHDAMYWYRQDPGQGLRLIYYSQIVNDFQKGDIAEGYSVSREKKESFPLTVTSAQKNPTAFYLCASSTRTSGPYEQYFGPGTRLTVT.

The rearrangement uses TRBV5-1 and TRBJ1-4; D unclear. CDR1 and CDR2 (germline): SGHRS, YFSETQ. CDR3 length equals 13 residues. Deletions cut 2 bases from V and 4 bases from J, with 6 bases between. The CDR3 sequence is CASSLWLNEKLFF. In nucleotides, the CDR3 is TGCGCCAGCAGCTTATGGCTTAATGAAAAACTGTTTTTT. Complete variable domain (other parts from reference TRBV5-1 and TRBJ1-4): KAGVTQTPRYLIKTRGQQVTLSCSPISGHRSVSWYQQTPGQGLQFLFEYFSETQRNKGNFPGRFSGRQFSNSRSEMNVSTLELGDSALYLCASSLWLNEKLFFGSGTQLSVL.

The chain has TRBV6-5 and TRBJ2-5, with 7 bases aligning to TRBD1. The CDR3 sequence is 14 residues long. From germline, CDR1 is MNHEY and CDR2 SVGAGI. V shed 6 bases, J shed 5 bases, and the junction held 9 bases outside the gene matches. CDR3 nucleotide sequence: TGTGCCAGCAGCCCGGCAGGGGGTAGTGAGACCCAGTACTTC. As protein: CASSPAGGSETQYF.

The chain couples TRBV5-1 to TRBJ2-3; 8 positions match TRBD2. The ends lost 4 bases at V and 4 bases at J; junction bases unmatched: 11. Germline-derived CDR1 and CDR2 are SGHRS and YFSETQ. CDR3 length equals 16 residues. The CDR3 DNA reads TGCGCCAGCAGCACACCTCTAGCGGGTATAGCAGATACGCAGTATTTT. It codes for CASSTPLAGIADTQYF.

The genes are TRBV19 and TRBJ2-1, with TRBD2 identical over 12 bases. Trimming removed 5 bases from V and 8 bases from J; junction bases left unmatched: 16. This CDR3 has 18 amino acids. Per germline, CDR1 LNHDA and CDR2 SQIVND (reference sequence). DNA for the CDR3: TGTGCCAGTAGTCCCCGGAGGGTGACTAGCGGGAGTAACGATGAGCAGTTCTTC. Translating gives CASSPRRVTSGSNDEQFF.

The chain carries TRBV7-9 and TRBJ2-4; D may be TRBD2 (7 bases). Trimming removed 0 bases from V and 7 bases from J, with 16 bases in between. CDR1 and CDR2 from the germline V gene are SEHNR and FQNEAQ (reference sequence). The CDR3 has 16 amino acids. Written as DNA, the CDR3 is TGTGCCAGCAGCTTAGCGGGGGGGCCCGGGAGGAACATTCAGTACTTC. As protein: CASSLAGGPGRNIQYF.

This clone was found once. The chain is built from TRBV5-1 and TRBJ2-3; D gene ambiguous. Germline lookup yields CDR1 SGHRS and CDR2 YFSETQ. The CDR3 contains 15 residues. Trimming left V 4 bases short and J 6 bases short, with 18 bases between. CDR3 DNA sequence: TGCGCCAGCAGCCTCCAGGCAACTGGGTCGGATACGCAGTATTTT. Protein sequence: CASSLQATGSDTQYF.

This clone showed up just a few times. The V call is TRBV11-3, the J call TRBJ2-7; D gene ambiguous. Deletions cut 5 bases from V and 3 bases from J, with 14 bases between. The CDR3 runs 14 residues. Germline CDR1 and CDR2: SGHNT and YENEEA. The CDR3 region has the DNA TGTGCCAGCAGCGGCCCATCACAAGACTACGAGCAGTACTTC. Its protein is CASSGPSQDYEQYF.

The table lists this clone with a few counts. This chain connects TRBV4-3 to TRBJ2-7; TRBD1 matches 10 bases. The CDR3 has 14 residues. Germline assignment: CDR1 LGHNA and CDR2 YSLEER. The junction had 6 bases not matched to a gene; V was cut back by 0 bases and J by 10 bases. CDR3 bases: TGCGCCAGCAGCCAAGATTTGGGACAGGGGTTTCAGTACTTC. Translated: CASSQDLGQGFQYF.

V is TRBV7-2 and J is TRBJ2-7; weak D call: TRBD2 (7 bases). V dropped 2 bases and J dropped 3 bases, with 14 bases sitting between them. In germline, CDR1 is SGHTA, CDR2 FQGNSA. CDR3 length: 15 residues. CDR3 bases: TGTGCCAGCAGCTTATCAAGGGGGGGGGACTACGAGCAGTACTTC. It specifies CASSLSRGGDYEQYF.